A selection of T cell receptor beta chains follows, all from one sample in a study of control samples from healthy donors and cancer patients. Method: immunoSEQ multiplex PCR; TCRdb's copy keeps in-frame clones and lacks some. The sample consists of about 72,000 clones, 80% to 95% of them appearing once. The material sequenced was blood. The receptors were sampled from a woman aged 55 to 70 in good health. Each CDR3 is given with its conserved first and last residue. Each record gives: J gene, D gene, clone size, V gene, CDR3 protein, CDR3 DNA. The D gene is left open where the match is weak. Expanded clones get a size class; other rows say once, few or many, or leave the size out.

TRBJ2-7 TRBD1 - TRBV10-3 CASRTGSFNEQYF TGTGCCTCTAGGACAGGGTCCTTCAACGAGCAGTACTTC
TRBJ1-1 TRBD1 - TRBV29-1 CSVGQGANTEAFF TGCAGCGTTGGACAGGGCGCGAACACTGAAGCTTTCTTT
TRBJ1-2 - few TRBV5-1 CASSLGEGYGYTF TGCGCCAGCAGCTTGGGGGAGGGCTATGGCTACACCTTC
TRBJ2-5 TRBD2 - TRBV2 CASGGTSGFQETQYF TGTGCCAGCGGCGGGACTAGCGGGTTCCAAGAGACCCAGTACTTC
TRBJ2-3 - - TRBV5-1 CASSLNGGGLTDTQYF TGCGCCAGCAGCTTGAACGGGGGAGGTCTCACAGATACGCAGTATTTT
TRBJ1-1 - - TRBV20-1 CSARPQTEAFF TGCAGTGCTAGGCCACAGACCGAAGCTTTCTTT
TRBJ1-4 - - TRBV6-1 CASSEVGKLFF TGTGCCAGCAGTGAAGTCGGAAAACTGTTTTTT
TRBJ2-1 - - TRBV27 CASSKRGGTSYNEQFF TGTGCCAGCAGTAAACGAGGGGGGACCTCCTACAATGAGCAGTTCTTC
TRBJ2-7 TRBD1 - TRBV4-1 CASSHVDRAYEQYF TGCGCCAGCAGCCACGTGGACAGGGCGTACGAGCAGTACTTC
TRBJ2-1 - - TRBV6-2/TRBV6-3 CASSAPRTTLGSEQFF TGTGCCAGCAGTGCGCCGAGGACCACGCTAGGTAGTGAGCAGTTCTTC
TRBJ2-7 - - TRBV27 CASSLPWLSYEQYF TGTGCCAGCAGTTTACCTTGGCTCTCCTACGAGCAGTACTTC
TRBJ1-5 - - TRBV30 CAWAGRDDQPQHF TGTGCCTGGGCGGGCAGGGATGATCAGCCCCAGCATTTT
TRBJ2-3 TRBD1 - TRBV3-1/TRBV3-2 CASSHYRGPLSTDTQYF TGTGCCAGCAGCCACTACAGGGGCCCTCTAAGCACAGATACGCAGTATTTT
TRBJ1-1 - - TRBV30 CAWSVYSMNTEAFF TGTGCCTGGAGTGTATACAGCATGAACACTGAAGCTTTCTTT
TRBJ2-3 - once TRBV5-4 CASSLGEKDTQYF TGTGCCAGCAGCTTGGGCGAAAAAGATACGCAGTATTTT
TRBJ2-5 - once TRBV6-2/TRBV6-3 CASSYQETQYF TGTGCCAGCAGCTACCAAGAGACCCAGTACTTC
TRBJ2-1 - - TRBV12-3/TRBV12-4 CASSFRVANEQFF TGTGCCAGCAGTTTTAGGGTGGCGAATGAGCAGTTCTTC
TRBJ1-1 - once TRBV14 CASSQFQQRNTEAFF TGTGCCAGCAGCCAATTTCAGCAGAGAAACACTGAAGCTTTCTTT
TRBJ1-1 - - TRBV28 CASSFPLTLNTEAFF TGTGCCAGCAGTTTTCCTCTTACCTTGAACACTGAAGCTTTCTTT
TRBJ2-3 TRBD2 - TRBV11-2 CASSLFQREFSDTQYF TGTGCCAGCAGCTTATTCCAGCGGGAGTTCTCAGATACGCAGTATTTT
TRBJ1-2 - - TRBV19 CASSIAPPSGGYTF TGTGCCAGTAGTATTGCTCCGCCCAGTGGTGGCTACACCTTC
TRBJ2-3 - - TRBV9 CASSKSPGSDTQYF TGTGCCAGCAGTAAAAGTCCGGGGTCAGATACGCAGTATTTT
TRBJ2-7 TRBD2 - TRBV5-5 CASSRRTDSSSGSSYEQYF TGTGCCAGCAGCCGCCGTACCGACAGTTCTAGCGGGAGCTCCTACGAGCAGTACTTC
TRBJ1-5 - few TRBV2 CASSYSRDLGGNQPQHF TGTGCCAGCAGCTACAGCAGGGACCTGGGGGGCAATCAGCCCCAGCATTTT
TRBJ2-6 TRBD1 - TRBV19 CASSRDSGFSGANVLTF TGTGCCAGTAGTAGGGACAGCGGTTTTTCTGGGGCCAACGTCCTGACTTTC
TRBJ2-7 TRBD1 - TRBV6-1 CASSGIGWGRDSYEQYF TGTGCCAGCAGTGGGATAGGTTGGGGCAGGGACAGCTACGAGCAGTACTTC
TRBJ2-7 - - TRBV7-9 CASSLAGGTTYEQYF TGTGCCAGCAGCTTAGCGGGAGGGACAACCTACGAGCAGTACTTC
TRBJ2-7 TRBD2 - TRBV19 CASSITSGSVNEQYF TGTGCCAGTAGTATAACTAGCGGGAGCGTCAACGAGCAGTACTTC
TRBJ1-2 - - TRBV4-2 CASSQGAQGAYGYTF TGTGCCAGCAGCCAAGGGGCCCAGGGTGCCTATGGCTACACCTTC
TRBJ1-2 TRBD1 - TRBV5-6 CASSLNRGNYGYTF TGTGCCAGCAGCTTAAACAGGGGTAACTATGGCTACACCTTC
TRBJ1-5 - - TRBV29-1 CSVGDVEGQPQHF TGCAGCGTCGGGGACGTAGAAGGCCAGCCCCAGCATTTT
TRBJ1-2 - few TRBV2 CASSFSTGNYGYTF TGTGCCAGCAGTTTTTCGACAGGAAACTATGGCTACACCTTC
TRBJ2-2 - - TRBV24-1 CATSDSGTLNTGELFF TGTGCCACCAGTGACTCCGGGACATTGAACACCGGGGAGCTGTTTTTT
TRBJ1-2 - - TRBV2 CASRPGRGGYTF TGTGCCAGCAGACCCGGCCGGGGCGGCTACACCTTC
TRBJ2-1 TRBD2 once TRBV2 CASSVLADSYNEQFF TGTGCCAGCAGTGTACTAGCGGATTCCTACAATGAGCAGTTCTTC
TRBJ2-7 - - TRBV12-3/TRBV12-4 CASSLETYEQYF TGTGCCAGCAGTTTAGAAACCTACGAGCAGTACTTC